This T cell receptor (beta chain) came from a study of regulatory T cells in long-lasting Graves disease. Study-wide background: Antithyroid drugs had been given to newly diagnosed Graves' patients for under 3 months. Study-level findings and limits: Persistent disease was associated with favored TRBV28 usage and with favored use of TRBJ1-2 and TRBJ2-5.

This clonotype has a count of ten or more. The antigen is unknown. Building of the TCR beta libraries involved iRepertoire HTBI primers and Arm-PCR of CDR3 regions. TCRdb reprocessed the multiplex PCR reads via MiXCR and lists one record per CDR3 protein. The top ten hold roughly 9.7% of the sample, which has about 540,000 distinct CDR3 sequences, about 13% seen once. The germline gives CDR1 SGHRS, CDR2 YFSETQ. The CDR3 has 15 amino acids. Deletions cut 0 bases from V and 6 bases from J, with 12 bases between. The time point was: newly diagnosed GD, antithyroid drugs for less than 3 months. The TCR library was made from RNA extracted from PBMCs. These sequences were also reported in another study, on T cells in Graves' hyperthyroidism and ophthalmopathy.

Sequenced here: peripheral blood mononuclear cells (PBMCs), sampled at new diagnosis, from a patient treated with antithyroid drugs. This TCR derives from a man aged 30 to 45 with Graves disease. V usage is TRBV5-1 and J usage is TRBJ2-2, with unresolved D. In nucleotides, the CDR3 is TGCGCCAGCAGCTTGGGAGTCAATGGACCCGGGGAGCTGTTTTTT. Its protein product is CASSLGVNGPGELFF.